These 14 T cell receptor beta chains came from one sample sequenced in a study of regulatory T cells in long-lasting Graves disease. According to the study, TCR beta libraries were built with iRepertoire HTBI primers and CDR3-region Arm-PCR. A single record per CDR3 protein comes from TCRdb applying MiXCR to the multiplex PCR reads. This sample has 580,000 or so distinct CDR3 sequences; 16% occur once, and the top ten carry about 11%. Time point specified: newly diagnosed GD, antithyroid drugs for less than 3 months. Generation of the TCR library employed RNA extracted from PBMCs. Separately, the same data were catalogued under a study of T cells in Graves' hyperthyroidism and ophthalmopathy.

The source material was peripheral blood mononuclear cells (PBMCs), sampled at new diagnosis, from a patient treated with antithyroid drugs. Receptor source: a man aged 18 to 35 with Graves disease.

This clonotype was recorded many times. This rearrangement joins TRBV18 to TRBJ1-2, with 7 bases fitting TRBD1. The CDR3 has 15 amino acids. With V trimmed by 0 bases and J by 5 bases, 6 bases remained unmatched. Germline CDR1 KGHSH, CDR2 LQKENI. The CDR3 nucleotides are TGTGCCAGCTCACCACCGTCCGGGACAGAATATGGCTACACCTTC. It codes for CASSPPSGTEYGYTF.

This clonotype was counted between two and nine times. This chain connects TRBV3-1 to TRBJ2-1; no firm D call. Germline CDR1 and CDR2: LGHDT and YNNKEL (reference sequence). Trimming stripped 3 bases from V and 6 bases from J, with 6 bases between. This CDR3 spans 12 amino acids. The CDR3, as DNA: TGTGCCAGCAGCCAGGCAAGCAATGAGCAGTTCTTC. This translates into CASSQASNEQFF.

A word on this clonotype: Compared with germline, one end of the junction differs, possibly owing to a read error. The chain couples TRBV3-1 to TRBJ2-2; 14 bases are a match to TRBD2. The CDR3 is 19 amino acids. Germline V gene lookup returns CDR1 LGHDT and CDR2 YNNKEL (reference sequence). In DNA, the CDR3 is TGTGCCATCAGCCGATATCGACTAGCGGGAGGGGAGAACACCGGGGAGCTGTTTTTT. This sequence encodes CAISRYRLAGGENTGELFF.

The chain combines TRBV19 with TRBJ1-5; possibly TRBD1 for D (6 bases). The V and J ends lost 3 bases and 4 bases respectively, with 13 bases between them. Germline V gene lookup returns CDR1 LNHDA and CDR2 SQIVND (reference sequence). This CDR3 region has 15 residues. This CDR3 is CASSILRTENQPQHF. CDR3 nucleotides: TGTGCCAGTAGTATCTTGAGGACAGAGAATCAGCCCCAGCATTTT. Filled out from reference TRBV19 and TRBJ1-5, the complete variable domain reads DGGITQSPKYLFRKEGQNVTLSCEQNLNHDAMYWYRQDPGQGLRLIYYSQIVNDFQKGDIAEGYSVSREKKESFPLTVTSAQKNPTAFYLCASSILRTENQPQHFGDGTRLSIL.

This clonotype has a count of ten or more. V gene TRBV7-2 combines with J gene TRBJ2-1, with D perhaps assigned TRBD1 or TRBD2 (5 bases each). This CDR3 is built from 14 residues. The V and J ends lost 5 bases and 6 bases respectively, with 14 bases between them. Germline CDR1 SGHTA, CDR2 FQGNSA. The CDR3 loop is CASSRDPRVNEQFF. The CDR3 coding sequence is TGTGCCAGCAGCCGGGACCCCAGGGTCAATGAGCAGTTCTTC.

V usage is TRBV6-2 or TRBV6-3 and J usage is TRBJ2-1, with 9 bases matching TRBD2. V lost 5 bases to trimming and J lost 8 bases; unmatched junction nucleotides: 10. CDR1 and CDR2 (germline): MNHEY, SVGEGT. The CDR3 covers 15 residues. CDR3: CASSEPAGGAHEQFF. For the CDR3, the DNA is TGTGCCAGCAGTGAACCAGCGGGAGGAGCCCATGAGCAGTTCTTC.

The chain employs TRBV6-5 and TRBJ1-2; 7 bases agree with TRBD1. The ends lost 2 bases at V and 5 bases at J; junction bases unmatched: 2. The CDR3 runs to 13 residues. Germline assignment: CDR1 MNHEY and CDR2 SVGAGI. CDR3 in DNA: TGTGCCAGCAGTTACGGGACAGAGTATGGCTACACCTTC. Encoded protein: CASSYGTEYGYTF.

CDR3 nucleotide sequence: TGTGCCAGCAGTTACCAGACAGGGTTTGACAATGAGCAGTTCTTC. This gives the protein CASSYQTGFDNEQFF. This chain joins TRBV6-9 and TRBJ2-1; 7 bases match TRBD1. Per the germline V gene, CDR1 is MNHGY and CDR2 is SVAAGI. This CDR3 contains 15 residues. The trim removed 3 bases at V and 5 bases at J, leaving 7 bases unmatched.

This clonotype occurred a few times. This rearrangement joins TRBV28 to TRBJ1-6; 9 bases align to TRBD1. Germline V gene lookup returns CDR1 MDHEN and CDR2 SYDVKM. The CDR3 spans 16 residues. The trim removed 7 bases at V and 3 bases at J, leaving 7 bases unmatched. CDR3 bases: TGTGCCAGCACGACCTTGACAGGGGGCTATAATTCACCCCTCCACTTT. Translated: CASTTLTGGYNSPLHF.

This clonotype was counted many times. The chain carries TRBV6-1 and TRBJ1-5; tentative D call: TRBD1 (5 bases). The ends were cut back, 6 bases at V and 2 bases at J, with 11 bases in the middle. Germline V lookup: CDR1 MNHNS, CDR2 SASEGT. This CDR3 region has 14 residues. CDR3 coding DNA: TGTGCCAGCAGACCAGGGTATGGCAATCAGCCCCAGCATTTT. Protein: CASRPGYGNQPQHF.

The chain recombines TRBV7-3 with TRBJ2-3; perhaps TRBD1 as D (5 bases). Germline V gives CDR1 SGHTA, CDR2 FQGTGA. The length of the CDR3 is 14 residues. The germline V and J ends were trimmed by 5 bases and 1 base, with 10 bases remaining between them. This CDR3 is CASSPKGGTDTQYF. The DNA of the CDR3 is TGTGCCAGCAGCCCTAAAGGGGGCACAGATACGCAGTATTTT.

The gene calls are TRBV20-1 and TRBJ2-5; 7 bases line up with TRBD2. This CDR3 has 15 residues. V lost 6 bases, J lost 5 bases, and 15 bases stayed unmatched. The germline gives CDR1 DFQATT, CDR2 SNEGSKA (reference sequence). CDR3 region: CSALSGSLGGETQYF. DNA of the CDR3: TGCAGTGCCCTCTCCGGGTCCTTGGGAGGGGAGACCCAGTACTTC.

This clonotype was observed many times. The V and J genes are TRBV7-2 and TRBJ2-3; D not certain. The CDR3 has 11 residues. V was cut by 3 bases and J by 5 bases, with 3 bases left in between. From germline, CDR1 is SGHTA and CDR2 FQGNSA. The CDR3 sequence is CASSFLDTQYF. CDR3 DNA: TGTGCCAGCAGCTTTTTAGATACGCAGTATTTT.

In this sample, this clonotype turned up many times. This sequence joins TRBV30 and TRBJ1-1, with TRBD1 as a possible D gene (6 bases). CDR3 length: 15 residues. Trimming removed 4 bases from V and 0 bases from J, with 15 bases in between. Germline V gene lookup returns CDR1 GTSNPN and CDR2 SVGIG (reference sequence). The CDR3 is CAWKWGDTMNTEAFF. Written as DNA, the CDR3 is TGTGCCTGGAAATGGGGGGACACTATGAACACTGAAGCTTTCTTT.